The following is a TCR beta chain sequence with its context. V was clipped by 0 bases and J by 6 bases, with 12 bases between them. This CDR3 spans 15 amino acids. The germline gives CDR1 SGDLS, CDR2 YYNGEE. The data were produced by immunoSEQ multiplex PCR, yet TCRdb's version contains in-frame clones alone and is incomplete. The table has over 250,000 clones, roughly four fifths seen once. The data were taken from a study of blood T cell repertoires in COVID-19. The chain joins TRBV9 to TRBJ1-4; tentative D call: TRBD1 (6 bases). The source is a man aged 25-40 years with acute COVID-19. Input material: PBMCs or T cells enriched from blood (not recorded which). The CDR3 DNA reads as TGTGCCAGCAGCGTAGGAGGGGGAAGACATGAAAAACTGTTTTTT. Translating it yields CASSVGGGRHEKLFF.